The text below deals with one T cell receptor (beta chain). The target antigen is unknown. Each 10 ml fresh peripheral blood draw supplied the PBMCs. Authors of the study amplified TCR beta CDR3 regions from RNA transcripts. The HTBI primer set drove a first-round RT-PCR of the TCR CDR3. MiXCR, applied by TCRdb to the multiplex PCR reads, yields one record per CDR3 protein. The table records approximately 690,000 distinct CDR3 sequences, 20% to 25% of them present only once. Per germline, CDR1 MNHEY and CDR2 SMNVEV (reference sequence). The V end lost 3 bases, the J end lost 9 bases, and 19 bases lay between the germline ends. The CDR3 covers 15 residues. The source of the sample is a study of T cells in Graves' hyperthyroidism and ophthalmopathy. Study as a whole: Initial diagnosis, before any treatment, was when peripheral blood was collected.

Study outcomes and limitations: Most clonotypes expanded in the thyroid (above 0.001) were also present in blood. Separating ophthalmopathy from stable hyperthyroidism was achieved by a 13 V-J model.

V gene TRBV27 combines with J gene TRBJ2-3; tentative D call: TRBD2 (6 bases). This TCR derives from a man aged 30 to 45 with Graves' ophthalmopathy. The sample comprised blood. CDR3 sequence: CASSLSGTRLLTQYF. For the CDR3, the DNA is TGTGCCAGCAGTTTGAGTGGGACTCGCCTCCTAACGCAGTATTTT.